These 25 T cell receptor beta chains came from one sample sequenced in a study of blood T cell repertoires in COVID-19. TCRdb's copy holds only in-frame clones and misses some; the assay was immunoSEQ multiplex PCR. This sample has approximately 70,000 clones; 82% occur once, and the top ten carry around 19%. The sample was peripheral blood. Receptor source: a human donor in a cohort sampled during active COVID-19.

This clone has just a few counts. The chain carries TRBV6-6 and TRBJ1-2, with TRBD1 matching over 11 bases. V lost 7 bases, J lost 5 bases, and 6 bases stayed unmatched. Germline loops: CDR1 MNHNY, CDR2 SVGAGI (reference sequence). The CDR3 extends over 14 amino acids. The CDR3 nucleotides are TGTGCCAGCACCCGGACAGGGGGCTTATATGGCTACACCTTC. As protein: CASTRTGGLYGYTF.

The rearrangement links TRBV5-1 to TRBJ2-7; maybe TRBD1 (5 bases). CDR3 length: 14 amino acids. Trimming took 1 base from V and 3 from J, leaving 11 bases between them. In germline, CDR1 is SGHRS, CDR2 YFSETQ. CDR3 protein: CASSLFWGNYEQYF. CDR3 coding DNA: TGCGCCAGCAGCTTGTTTTGGGGCAACTACGAGCAGTACTTC.

The V call is TRBV10-3, the J call TRBJ2-7; 8 bases match TRBD2. After removal of 10 bases from V and 0 bases from J, the junction contained 11 bases not matched to a gene. This CDR3 has 15 amino acids. The germline CDR1 and CDR2 sequences are ENHRY and SYGVKD. For the CDR3, the DNA is TGTGCCACGCGAGGAGCGGGGGAAAGCTCCTACGAGCAGTACTTC. It codes for CATRGAGESSYEQYF.

This clone appeared once. This chain uses TRBV30 with TRBJ1-1; D perhaps matches TRBD1 (6 bases). The CDR3 has 13 amino acids. Germline V gene data show CDR1 as GTSNPN and CDR2 as SVGIG (reference sequence). Trimming took 4 bases from V and 4 from J, leaving 13 bases between them. The CDR3 DNA reads as TGTGCCTGGATACAACAGGGAGTCACTGAAGCTTTCTTT. Its protein product is CAWIQQGVTEAFF.

The chain recombines TRBV10-3 with TRBJ1-2; D is perhaps TRBD1 (5 bases). The CDR3 sequence is 15 residues long. V lost 0 bases, J lost 2 bases, and 10 bases lay in between. The germline V gene has CDR1 ENHRY and CDR2 SYGVKD. The CDR3 protein is CAISESIDRNYGYTF. The DNA of the CDR3 is TGTGCCATCAGTGAGTCGATTGACAGAAACTATGGCTACACCTTC.

The J gene is TRBJ2-5, the V gene TRBV5-6, with a possible D match to TRBD1 (5 bases). V gave up 2 bases and J gave up 5 bases, with 7 bases separating them. Germline CDR1 SGHDT, CDR2 YYEEEE. The CDR3 is 12 amino acids. CDR3 residues: CASSLKGETQYF. The CDR3, as DNA: TGTGCCAGCAGCTTAAAGGGGGAGACCCAGTACTTC.

The V and J genes are TRBV10-3 and TRBJ1-5; D remains ambiguous. The CDR3 covers 12 residues. With 3 bases removed from V and 4 bases from J, the gap between germline ends came to 4 bases. Germline CDR1 is ENHRY and CDR2 is SYGVKD. The CDR3 is CAISDPNQPQHF. The CDR3 bases are TGTGCCATCAGTGATCCTAATCAGCCCCAGCATTTT.

This clone was recorded once. The chain couples TRBV2 to TRBJ2-2; TRBD2 matches 12 bases. Germline V gene lookup returns CDR1 SNHLY and CDR2 FYNNEI. Trimming took 5 bases from V and 2 from J; bases not matched to a gene: 3. This CDR3 is built from 16 residues. The CDR3, as DNA: TGTGCCAGCAGTCTAGCGGGGGGGACTAACACCGGGGAGCTGTTTTTT. This encodes CASSLAGGTNTGELFF.

This clone showed up just a few times. This sample includes further DNA sequences coding for the same CDR3. The rearrangement joins TRBV5-1 to TRBJ2-7, with D unclear. Trimming cost V 4 bases and J 4 bases, with 6 bases left between them. CDR1 is SGHRS, CDR2 YFSETQ, per germline. CDR3 size: 11 residues. CDR3 loop: CASSEAYEQYF. The DNA for the CDR3 is TGCGCCAGCAGCGAAGCATACGAGCAGTACTTC.

The chain carries TRBV5-1 and TRBJ2-7; D is unclear. Germline loops: CDR1 SGHRS, CDR2 YFSETQ. V was trimmed by 0 bases and J by 6 bases, leaving 13 bases between them. This CDR3 is 14 amino acids long. CDR3 in amino acids: CASSLVQVSGEQYF. In nucleotides, the CDR3 is TGCGCCAGCAGCTTGGTCCAGGTTAGTGGCGAGCAGTACTTC.

The chain recombines TRBV7-3 with TRBJ2-1, with 7 bases that match TRBD1. Germline V lookup: CDR1 SGHTA, CDR2 FQGTGA. This CDR3 has 13 residues. V shed 4 bases and J 4 bases; nucleotides not matched to a gene: 1. The CDR3 nucleotides read TGTGCCAGCAGCTCACAGGGGTACAATGAGCAGTTCTTC. Protein sequence: CASSSQGYNEQFF.

The CDR3 DNA reads TGTGCCAGCAGTTACTTCGGGACAACTAATGAAAAACTGTTTTTT. Protein sequence: CASSYFGTTNEKLFF. The gene calls are TRBV6-5 and TRBJ1-4; D is undetermined. The V gene lost 1 base and the J gene lost 0 bases, with 6 bases spanning the gap. The germline V gene encodes CDR1 MNHEY and CDR2 SVGAGI. The CDR3 contains 15 residues.

The V call is TRBV19, the J call TRBJ2-6; D is ambiguous. Germline lookup yields CDR1 LNHDA and CDR2 SQIVND (reference sequence). Trimming removed 3 bases at V and 0 bases at J, with 9 bases between. This CDR3 region has 16 residues. Written as DNA, the CDR3 is TGTGCCAGTAGTATTCTCCTCTCCTCTGGGGCCAACGTCCTGACTTTC. This gives the protein CASSILLSSGANVLTF.

The chain combines TRBV11-3 with TRBJ2-7, with D perhaps matching TRBD1 (5 bases). The CDR3 length is 13 residues. Germline CDR1 is SGHNT and CDR2 is YENEEA. V lost 5 bases, J lost 6 bases, and 14 bases lay in between. CDR3 loop: CASSPSTTGEQYF. The CDR3 coding sequence is TGTGCCAGCAGCCCCTCCACTACAGGCGAGCAGTACTTC.

The chain uses TRBV5-8 and TRBJ2-1, with 10 bases aligning to TRBD2. CDR1 is SGHTS, CDR2 YDEGEE, per germline. The ends lost 4 bases at V and 3 bases at J; junction bases unmatched: 4. This CDR3 spans 15 amino acids. CDR3 bases: TGTGCCAGCAGCCCAGGACTAGCGGACTACAATGAGCAGTTCTTC. Translated, it gives CASSPGLADYNEQFF.

The rearrangement uses TRBV5-1 and TRBJ1-3; 9 bases align to TRBD1. The CDR3 totals 14 residues. Per the germline V gene, CDR1 is SGHRS and CDR2 is YFSETQ. V shed 2 bases and J 12 bases; nucleotides not matched to a gene: 9. CDR3 sequence: CASSLNGQGRSIYF. The CDR3 DNA reads TGCGCCAGCAGCTTAAATGGACAGGGGCGCAGCATATATTTT.

The chain carries TRBV9 and TRBJ1-1; the D is unclear. Between the trimmed V and J ends, which lost 0 bases and 5 bases, there was a span of 20 bases. The CDR3 runs 17 residues. Germline V gene sequence: CDR1 SGDLS, CDR2 YYNGEE. The CDR3 reads CASSVEGGVEGGTEAFF. The CDR3 DNA follows: TGTGCCAGCAGCGTAGAAGGAGGTGTGGAGGGCGGGACTGAAGCTTTCTTT.

This sequence joins TRBV19 and TRBJ2-1; 7 nucleotides agree with TRBD2. Trimming took 5 bases from V and 6 from J; bases not matched to a gene: 7. Looked up from germline, CDR1 is LNHDA and CDR2 is SQIVND (reference sequence). The CDR3 is made up of 14 amino acids. CDR3 sequence: CASSYGGGANEQFF. The CDR3, as DNA: TGTGCCAGTAGTTATGGCGGGGGTGCCAATGAGCAGTTCTTC.

The chain carries TRBV7-2 and TRBJ1-1, with D perhaps TRBD1 (5 bases). This CDR3 has 14 amino acids. V lost 6 bases to trimming and J lost 0 bases, with 11 bases between them. CDR1 SGHTA and CDR2 FQGNSA come from the germline V gene. CDR3 in amino acids: CASRVGLLNTEAFF. CDR3 nucleotide sequence: TGTGCCAGCAGAGTGGGACTCCTGAACACTGAAGCTTTCTTT.

This clone was observed once. The chain has TRBV12-5 and TRBJ1-1, with 10 nucleotides matching TRBD1. Germline CDR1 LGHNT, CDR2 FRNRAP. The CDR3 loop spans 14 amino acids. The V gene end was trimmed by 6 bases and the J gene end by 7 bases; junction bases not matched to a gene: 8. The CDR3 DNA is TGTGCTAGTGGCCCCGGACAGGGGGTCTTTGAAGCTTTCTTT. Encoded protein: CASGPGQGVFEAFF.

The chain recombines TRBV7-9 with TRBJ1-6, with D uncertain. Germline loops: CDR1 SEHNR, CDR2 FQNEAQ (reference sequence). The V and J ends lost 3 bases and 5 bases respectively, with 8 bases between them. The length of the CDR3 is 14 residues. In DNA, the CDR3 is TGTGCCAGCAGCTTCGGAACAGATAATTCACCCCTCCACTTT. Translated: CASSFGTDNSPLHF.

This chain uses TRBV7-9 with TRBJ2-7, with TRBD2 matching over 7 bases. CDR3 size: 14 residues. Germline loops: CDR1 SEHNR, CDR2 FQNEAQ (reference sequence). Unmatched junction bases numbered 10, after V lost 5 bases and J lost 6 bases. This chain's CDR3 is CASSRGVKGGEQYF. CDR3 nucleotides: TGTGCCAGCAGCCGGGGGGTGAAGGGCGGCGAGCAGTACTTC.

J is TRBJ1-2 and V is TRBV7-2; 7 bases line up with TRBD1. Germline values: CDR1 SGHTA, CDR2 FQGNSA. V lost 4 bases, J lost 7 bases, and 6 bases stayed unmatched. The CDR3 contains 13 residues. In DNA, the CDR3 is TGTGCCAGCAGCTCACCTGACAGGGCTGGCTACACCTTC. The encoded protein is CASSSPDRAGYTF.

The rearrangement links TRBV9 to TRBJ2-7, with TRBD1 matching 8 bases. The CDR3 length is 14 residues. Trimming at V came to 2 bases and at J to 6 bases, leaving 7 bases not matched to a gene. Germline lookup yields CDR1 SGDLS and CDR2 YYNGEE. The CDR3, as DNA: TGTGCCAGCAGCGTCGAGGCAGGGGGCACCGAGCAGTACTTC. Its protein is CASSVEAGGTEQYF.

V and J are TRBV6-5 and TRBJ1-2; D gene ambiguous. Trimming stripped 8 bases from V and 8 bases from J, with 18 bases between. The CDR3 is 13 amino acids. Per germline, CDR1 MNHEY and CDR2 SVGAGI. CDR3 sequence (DNA): TGTGCCAGCGATTGGGAGGGCGGGAGGGGCTACACCTTC. Protein sequence: CASDWEGGRGYTF.